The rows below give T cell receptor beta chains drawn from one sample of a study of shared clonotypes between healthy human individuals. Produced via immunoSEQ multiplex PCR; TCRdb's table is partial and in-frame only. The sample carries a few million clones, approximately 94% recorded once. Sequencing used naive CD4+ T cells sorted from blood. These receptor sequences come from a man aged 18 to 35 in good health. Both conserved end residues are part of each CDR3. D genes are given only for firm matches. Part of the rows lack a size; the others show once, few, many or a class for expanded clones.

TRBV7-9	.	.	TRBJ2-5	CASSLVTGGETQYF	TGTGCCAGCAGCTTAGTAACAGGAGGGGAGACCCAGTACTTC
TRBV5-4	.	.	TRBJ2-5	CASSLGDNRVETQYF	TGTGCCAGCAGCTTGGGGGACAACAGGGTAGAGACCCAGTACTTC
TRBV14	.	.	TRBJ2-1	CASSHRAILGNEQFF	TGTGCCAGCAGCCACCGAGCCATCTTAGGGAATGAGCAGTTCTTC
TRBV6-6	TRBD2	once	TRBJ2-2	CASSTGLVGNTGELFF	TGTGCCAGCAGTACCGGACTAGTCGGGAACACCGGGGAGCTGTTTTTT
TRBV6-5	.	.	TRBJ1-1	CASSYWGGTEAFF	TGTGCCAGCAGTTATTGGGGGGGCACTGAAGCTTTCTTT
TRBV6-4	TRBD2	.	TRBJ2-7	CASSPFGSGRNYEQYF	TGTGCCAGCAGTCCCTTTGGTAGCGGGAGGAACTACGAGCAGTACTTC
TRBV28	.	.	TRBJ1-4	CASRTPGTTNEKLFF	TGTGCCAGCAGGACCCCGGGAACAACTAATGAAAAACTGTTTTTT
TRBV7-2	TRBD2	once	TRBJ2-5	CASSSRLAGYQETQYF	TGTGCCAGCAGCTCTAGACTAGCGGGATACCAAGAGACCCAGTACTTC
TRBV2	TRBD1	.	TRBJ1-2	CASSFDRASFYGYTF	TGTGCCAGCAGCTTCGACAGGGCCTCTTTCTATGGCTACACCTTC
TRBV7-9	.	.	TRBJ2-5	CASSLQVGAYF	TGTGCCAGCAGCTTACAGGTTGGAGCATACTTC
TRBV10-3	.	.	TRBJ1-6	CAISPDSTYNSPLHF	TGTGCCATCAGCCCGGACAGTACGTATAATTCACCCCTCCACTTT
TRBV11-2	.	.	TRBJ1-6	CASSLGVQPVSYNSPLHF	TGTGCCAGCAGCTTAGGCGTGCAGCCGGTGTCCTATAATTCACCCCTCCACTTT
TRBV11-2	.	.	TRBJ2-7	CASSLGERTTNEQYF	TGTGCCAGCAGCTTAGGAGAGCGGACAACTAACGAGCAGTACTTC
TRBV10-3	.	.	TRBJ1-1	CAITTFGKGEAFF	TGTGCCATCACCACCTTCGGAAAAGGCGAAGCTTTCTTT
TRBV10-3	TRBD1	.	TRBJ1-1	CAISESDRVEAFF	TGTGCCATCAGTGAGTCTGACAGGGTCGAAGCTTTCTTT
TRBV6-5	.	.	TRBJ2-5	CASSLSGAHGETQYF	TGTGCCAGCAGTTTGTCAGGGGCACATGGGGAGACCCAGTACTTC
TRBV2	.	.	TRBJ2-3	CASSELGDTQYF	TGTGCCAGCAGTGAGTTGGGAGATACGCAGTATTTT
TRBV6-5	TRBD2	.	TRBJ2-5	CASSYSMASGQETQYF	TGTGCCAGCAGTTACTCAATGGCTAGCGGACAAGAGACCCAGTACTTC
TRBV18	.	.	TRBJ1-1	CASSRDTNTEAFF	TGTGCCAGCTCACGGGACACCAACACTGAAGCTTTCTTT
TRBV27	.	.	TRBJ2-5	CASSTLGQSQETQYF	TGTGCCAGCAGTACTCTAGGACAGAGCCAAGAGACCCAGTACTTC
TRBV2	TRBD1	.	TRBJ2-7	CASSGGTGIEQYF	TGTGCCAGCAGTGGGGGGACAGGGATCGAGCAGTACTTC
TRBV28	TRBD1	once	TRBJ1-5	CASRKGGARQPQHF	TGTGCCAGCCGGAAAGGGGGCGCTCGGCAGCCCCAGCATTTT
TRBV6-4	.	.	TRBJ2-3	CASSDSKFTDTQYF	TGTGCCAGCAGTGACTCGAAATTTACAGATACGCAGTATTTT
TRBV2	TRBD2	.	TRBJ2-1	CASSYRGLVPNEQFF	TGTGCCAGCAGTTACCGAGGACTAGTCCCGAATGAGCAGTTCTTC
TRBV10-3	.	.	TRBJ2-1	CAISESQKDEQFF	TGTGCCATCAGTGAGTCTCAAAAGGATGAGCAGTTCTTC
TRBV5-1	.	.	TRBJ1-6	CASSLGVSYNSPLHF	TGCGCCAGCAGCTTGGGGGTCTCCTATAATTCACCCCTCCACTTT
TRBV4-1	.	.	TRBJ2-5	CASSQTSGTGYETQYF	TGCGCCAGCAGCCAAACTAGCGGGACAGGGTACGAGACCCAGTACTTC
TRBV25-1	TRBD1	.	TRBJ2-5	CASKRGLQETQYF	TGTGCCAGCAAGAGGGGGCTACAAGAGACCCAGTACTTC
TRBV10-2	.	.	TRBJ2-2	CASRRRANTGELFF	TGCGCCAGCAGGAGGAGAGCGAACACCGGGGAGCTGTTTTTT
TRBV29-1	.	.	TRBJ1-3	CSVGLQSSGNTIYF	TGCAGCGTTGGGCTACAGAGCTCTGGAAACACCATATATTTT
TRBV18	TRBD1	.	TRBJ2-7	CASSPRQGPYEQYF	TGTGCCAGCTCACCTCGACAGGGTCCCTACGAGCAGTACTTC
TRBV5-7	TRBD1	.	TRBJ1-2	CASSSNRDRGFGYGYTF	TGTGCCAGCAGCTCGAACCGGGACAGGGGTTTCGGCTATGGCTACACCTTC
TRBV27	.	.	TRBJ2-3	CASSLGGGFFTDTQYF	TGTGCCAGCAGTTTAGGAGGGGGGTTCTTCACAGATACGCAGTATTTT
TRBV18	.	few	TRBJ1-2	CASHPRNRENGYTF	TGTGCCAGCCACCCTAGGAACCGGGAGAATGGCTACACCTTC